The 9 T cell receptor beta chains below all came from one sample that was sequenced in a study of regulatory T cells in long-lasting Graves disease. CDR3-region Arm-PCR and iRepertoire HTBI primers produced the TCR beta libraries. TCRdb ran MiXCR on the multiplex PCR reads and lists one entry per CDR3 protein. The table shows 450,000 to 600,000 distinct CDR3 sequences, with approximately 13% occurring only once. Time point denoted: newly diagnosed GD, antithyroid drugs for less than 3 months. Researchers made the TCR library from RNA that was extracted from PBMCs. These same data were also listed under a study on T cells in Graves' hyperthyroidism and ophthalmopathy.

Sequencing was performed on peripheral blood mononuclear cells (PBMCs), taken at new diagnosis, from a patient treated with antithyroid drugs. Receptors were obtained from a man younger than 40 with Graves disease.

The sample holds many counts of this clonotype. This chain uses TRBV20-1 with TRBJ2-1, with D possibly being TRBD2 (6 bases). Germline CDR1 is DFQATT and CDR2 is SNEGSKA (reference sequence). Trimming took 2 bases from V and 9 from J, leaving 14 bases between them. The CDR3 is 13 residues long. CDR3 in amino acids: CSARLTSRVEQFF. The CDR3 coding sequence is TGCAGTGCTAGACTGACTAGTAGGGTTGAGCAGTTCTTC.

This clonotype was detected ten times or more. The V and J genes are TRBV12-3 or TRBV12-4 and TRBJ1-2; TRBD1 is a possible D gene (5 bases). V lost 5 bases, J lost 5 bases, and 9 bases lay in between. This CDR3 has 12 amino acids. The CDR3 coding sequence is TGTGCCAGCAGTCTACGACAGTATGGCTACACCTTC. Protein sequence: CASSLRQYGYTF.

This clonotype was found many times. The chain joins TRBV11-2 to TRBJ2-3; possible D gene TRBD2, 5 bases. The tail of the sequence fits TRBJ2-5 better, so the J call may be wrong. Germline assignment: CDR1 SGHAT and CDR2 FQNNGV. CDR3 length: 11 amino acids. Written as DNA, the CDR3 is TGTGCCAGCAGCTCCGAGGGGACCCAGTACTTC. Translation: CASSSEGTQYF.

This clonotype came up many times. The V and J genes are TRBV7-3 and TRBJ2-3; D might be TRBD1 (5 bases). There are 15 residues in the CDR3. V gave up 0 bases and J gave up 4 bases, with 11 bases separating them. CDR1 is SGHTA, CDR2 FQGTGA, per germline. CDR3 sequence: CASSLTGQRADTQYF. For the CDR3, the DNA is TGTGCCAGCAGCTTAACGGGGCAGAGAGCAGATACGCAGTATTTT.

This clonotype was recorded a few times. The CDR3 region is CATSRSGETSGLKNIQYF. Here the CDR3 DNA reads TGTGCCACTTCGCGGAGCGGGGAGACTAGCGGTTTAAAAAACATTCAGTACTTC. The chain joins TRBV24-1 to TRBJ2-4; 9 bases match TRBD2. There are 18 residues in the CDR3. Germline CDR1 reads KGHDR; CDR2 reads SFDVKD. V was pared by 10 bases and J by 4 bases, with 19 bases of the junction left unmatched.

This clonotype was picked up many times. This rearrangement joins TRBV3-1 to TRBJ2-3; 7 positions match TRBD1. The J segment lost 6 bases and the V segment lost 2 bases, leaving 5 bases of the junction unmatched. CDR3 length: 14 amino acids. Germline-derived CDR1 and CDR2 are LGHDT and YNNKEL (reference sequence). The CDR3 region is CASSQSARGDTQYF. The CDR3 DNA reads as TGTGCCAGCAGCCAATCTGCCAGGGGGGATACGCAGTATTTT.

The chain recombines TRBV29-1 with TRBJ2-7; possible D gene TRBD2, 6 bases. V lost 6 bases, J lost 4 bases, and 19 bases lay in between. In germline, CDR1 is SQVTM, CDR2 ANQGSEA. CDR3 length equals 14 residues. The CDR3 DNA sequence: TGCAGCGTCCTTGTTGGGACTTCCTCATACGAGCAGTACTTC. It codes for CSVLVGTSSYEQYF.

Points on this clonotype: A much bigger clone sits one base away, suggesting this may be a read error. J is TRBJ2-1 and V is TRBV7-9, with 7 nucleotides matching TRBD1. V dropped 7 bases and J dropped 3; count of bases not matched to a gene: 3. The CDR3 covers 13 residues. Germline V lookup: CDR1 SEHNR, CDR2 FQNEAQ (reference sequence). The CDR3 reads CASNRDSYNEQFF. CDR3 nucleotides: TGTGCCAGCAACCGGGACAGCTACAATGAGCAGTTCTTC.

This clonotype was detected many times. The rearrangement uses TRBV20-1 and TRBJ2-3; tentative D call: TRBD2 (5 bases). Trimming took off 1 base at V and 2 bases at J, with 10 bases between the two ends. Per the germline V gene, CDR1 is DFQATT and CDR2 is SNEGSKA (reference sequence). This CDR3 contains 14 residues. DNA of the CDR3: TGCAGTGCTAGAGTAAGAGGGAACACAGATACGCAGTATTTT. Protein sequence: CSARVRGNTDTQYF.